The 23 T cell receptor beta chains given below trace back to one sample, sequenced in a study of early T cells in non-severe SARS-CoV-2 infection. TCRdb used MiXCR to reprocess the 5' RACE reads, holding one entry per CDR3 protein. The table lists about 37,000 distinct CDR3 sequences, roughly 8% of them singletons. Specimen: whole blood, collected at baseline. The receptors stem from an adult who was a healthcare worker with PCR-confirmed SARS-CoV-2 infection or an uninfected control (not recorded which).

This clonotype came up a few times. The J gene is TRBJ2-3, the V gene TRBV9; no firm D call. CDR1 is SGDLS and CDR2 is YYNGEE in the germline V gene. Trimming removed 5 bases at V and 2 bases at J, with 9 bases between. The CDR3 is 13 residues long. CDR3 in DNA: TGTGCCAGCAGTGCGCCCAACACAGATACGCAGTATTTT. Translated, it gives CASSAPNTDTQYF.

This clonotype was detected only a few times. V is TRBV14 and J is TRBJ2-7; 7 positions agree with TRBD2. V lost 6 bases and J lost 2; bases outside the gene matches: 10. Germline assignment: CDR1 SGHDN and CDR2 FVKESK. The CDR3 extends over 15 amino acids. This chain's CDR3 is CASSQRRGITYEQYF. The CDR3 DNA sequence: TGTGCCAGCAGTCAAAGGCGGGGGATAACCTACGAGCAGTACTTC.

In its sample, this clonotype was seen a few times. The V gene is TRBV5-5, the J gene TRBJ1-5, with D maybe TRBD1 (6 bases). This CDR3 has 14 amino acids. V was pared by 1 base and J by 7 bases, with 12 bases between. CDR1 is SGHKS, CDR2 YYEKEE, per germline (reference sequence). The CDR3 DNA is TGTGCCAGCAGCTTGTTGGACAGCTTACAGCCCCAGCATTTT. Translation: CASSLLDSLQPQHF.

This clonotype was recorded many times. The CDR3: CATRRSLGGEKLFF. CDR3 in DNA: TGTGCCACCAGGAGGTCCCTAGGGGGTGAAAAACTGTTTTTT. The chain joins TRBV15 to TRBJ1-4; a weak D match, TRBD1 (6 bases). Germline V CDR1 and CDR2: LNHNV, YYDKDF (reference sequence). CDR3 size: 14 residues. Trimming removed 6 bases at V and 7 bases at J, with 15 bases between.

The CDR3 spells CASSPTENYEQYF. The DNA for the CDR3 is TGTGCCAGTAGTCCTACAGAGAACTACGAGCAGTACTTC. The rearrangement uses TRBV19 and TRBJ2-7; D is unclear. The CDR3 contains 13 residues. Trimming pared 5 bases from V and 3 bases from J, leaving 11 bases between. The germline CDR1 and CDR2 sequences are LNHDA and SQIVND (reference sequence).

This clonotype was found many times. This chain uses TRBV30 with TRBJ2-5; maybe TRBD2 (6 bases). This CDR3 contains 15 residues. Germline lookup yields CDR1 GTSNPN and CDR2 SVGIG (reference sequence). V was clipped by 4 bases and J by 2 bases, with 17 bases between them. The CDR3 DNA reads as TGTGCCTGGACTTTACTGGGGGGTTCTCAAGAGACCCAGTACTTC. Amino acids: CAWTLLGGSQETQYF.

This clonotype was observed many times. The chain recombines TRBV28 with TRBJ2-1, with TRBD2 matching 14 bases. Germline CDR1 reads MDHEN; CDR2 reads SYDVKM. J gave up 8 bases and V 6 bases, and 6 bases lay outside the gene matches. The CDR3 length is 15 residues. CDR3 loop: CASRGTSGSIYEQFF. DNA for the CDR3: TGTGCCAGCAGGGGGACTAGCGGGAGTATTTATGAGCAGTTCTTC.

CDR3 protein: CASSFLSSGGTDTQYF. The DNA of the CDR3 is TGTGCCAGCAGTTTTCTGTCTAGCGGGGGCACAGATACGCAGTATTTT. The gene calls are TRBV12-3 or TRBV12-4 and TRBJ2-3; 9 positions agree with TRBD2. The CDR3 has 16 residues. V was pared by 3 bases and J by 1 base, with 5 bases of the junction left unmatched.

CDR3 DNA sequence: TGTGCCAGCAGTTACGACAGGGGGGATGAGCAGTTCTTC. Protein sequence: CASSYDRGDEQFF. V and J are TRBV6-5 and TRBJ2-1, with TRBD1 matching 9 bases. Germline V CDR1 and CDR2: MNHEY, SVGAGI. The CDR3 has 13 residues. The J segment lost 8 bases and the V segment lost 2 bases, leaving 1 base of the junction unmatched.

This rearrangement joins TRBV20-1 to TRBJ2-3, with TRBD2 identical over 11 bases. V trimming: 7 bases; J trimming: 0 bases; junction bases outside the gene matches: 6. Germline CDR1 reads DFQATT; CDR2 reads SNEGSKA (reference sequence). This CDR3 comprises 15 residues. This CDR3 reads CSVAGGPTSTDTQYF. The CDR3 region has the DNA TGCAGTGTAGCGGGGGGGCCCACTAGCACAGATACGCAGTATTTT.

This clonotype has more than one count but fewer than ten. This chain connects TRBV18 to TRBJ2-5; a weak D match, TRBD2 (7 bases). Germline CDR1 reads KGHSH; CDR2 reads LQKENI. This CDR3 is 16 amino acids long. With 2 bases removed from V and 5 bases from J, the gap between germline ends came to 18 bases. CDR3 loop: CASSPTGGGGVETQYF. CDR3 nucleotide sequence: TGTGCCAGCTCACCAACTGGAGGGGGGGGCGTCGAGACCCAGTACTTC.

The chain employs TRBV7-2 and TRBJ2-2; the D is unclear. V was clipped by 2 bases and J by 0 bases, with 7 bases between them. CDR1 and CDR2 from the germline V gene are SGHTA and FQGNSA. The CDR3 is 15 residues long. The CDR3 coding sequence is TGTGCCAGCAGCTTAAACTACCCGAACACCGGGGAGCTGTTTTTT. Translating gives CASSLNYPNTGELFF.

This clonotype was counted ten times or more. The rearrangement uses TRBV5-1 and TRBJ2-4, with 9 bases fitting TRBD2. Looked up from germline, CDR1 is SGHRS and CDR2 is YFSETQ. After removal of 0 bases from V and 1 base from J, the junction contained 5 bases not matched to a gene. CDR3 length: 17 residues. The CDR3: CASSLAAGGVAKNIQYF. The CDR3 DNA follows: TGCGCCAGCAGCTTGGCAGCGGGGGGCGTTGCCAAAAACATTCAGTACTTC.

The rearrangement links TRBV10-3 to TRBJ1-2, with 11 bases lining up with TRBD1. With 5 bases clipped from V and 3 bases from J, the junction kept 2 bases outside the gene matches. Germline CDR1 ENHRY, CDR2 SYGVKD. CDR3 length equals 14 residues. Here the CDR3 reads CAISLGQGDYGYTF. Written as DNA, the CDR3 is TGTGCCATCAGTCTGGGACAGGGGGACTATGGCTACACCTTC.

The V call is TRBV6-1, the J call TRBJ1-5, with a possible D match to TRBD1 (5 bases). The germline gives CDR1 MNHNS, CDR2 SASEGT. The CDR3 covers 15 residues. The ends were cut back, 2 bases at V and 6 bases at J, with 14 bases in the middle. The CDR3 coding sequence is TGTGCCAGCAGTGAATTGGGGACTCAAAGTCAGCCCCAGCATTTT. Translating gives CASSELGTQSQPQHF.

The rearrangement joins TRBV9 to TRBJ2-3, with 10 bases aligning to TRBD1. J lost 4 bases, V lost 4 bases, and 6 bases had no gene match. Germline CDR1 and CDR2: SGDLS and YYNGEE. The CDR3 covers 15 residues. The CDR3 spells CASSYGQGGADTQYF. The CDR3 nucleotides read TGTGCCAGCAGCTACGGACAGGGGGGCGCAGATACGCAGTATTTT.

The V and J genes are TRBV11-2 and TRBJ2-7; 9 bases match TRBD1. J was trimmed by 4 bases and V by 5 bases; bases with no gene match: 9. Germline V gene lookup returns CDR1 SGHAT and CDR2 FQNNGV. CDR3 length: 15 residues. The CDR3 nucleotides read TGTGCCAGCAGCACCGCCGGGACAGGGAAGTACGAGCAGTACTTC. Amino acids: CASSTAGTGKYEQYF.

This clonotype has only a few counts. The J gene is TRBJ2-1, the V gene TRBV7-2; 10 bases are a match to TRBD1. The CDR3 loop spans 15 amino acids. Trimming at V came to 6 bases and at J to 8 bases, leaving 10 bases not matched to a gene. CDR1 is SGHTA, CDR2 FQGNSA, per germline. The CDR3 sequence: CASREDRGAVYEQFF. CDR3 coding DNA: TGTGCCAGCAGGGAGGACAGGGGGGCTGTTTATGAGCAGTTCTTC. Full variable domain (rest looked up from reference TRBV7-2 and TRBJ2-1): GAGVSQSPSNKVTEKGKDVELRCDPISGHTALYWYRQSLGQGLEFLIYFQGNSAPDKSGLPSDRFSAERTGGSVSTLTIQRTQQEDSAVYLCASREDRGAVYEQFFGPGTRLTVL.

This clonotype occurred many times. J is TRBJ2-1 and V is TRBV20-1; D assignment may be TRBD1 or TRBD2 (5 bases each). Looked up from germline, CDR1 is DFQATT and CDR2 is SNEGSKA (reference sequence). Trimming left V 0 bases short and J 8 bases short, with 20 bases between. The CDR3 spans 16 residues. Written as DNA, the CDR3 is TGCAGTGCTAGAGATCCGGGACCCCAAGTTGCCGATGAGCAGTTCTTC. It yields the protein CSARDPGPQVADEQFF.

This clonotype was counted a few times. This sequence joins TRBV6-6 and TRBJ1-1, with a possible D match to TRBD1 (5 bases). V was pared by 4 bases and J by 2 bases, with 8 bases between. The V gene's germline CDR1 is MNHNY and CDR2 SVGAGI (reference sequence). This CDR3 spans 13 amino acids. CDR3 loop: CASSSDSNTEAFF. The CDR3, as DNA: TGTGCCAGCAGTTCCGACAGCAACACTGAAGCTTTCTTT.

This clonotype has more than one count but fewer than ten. The CDR3 sequence: CASSSSRQLGDRVWKTQYF. The CDR3 region has the DNA TGTGCCAGCAGTTCCAGCCGGCAACTTGGGGACAGGGTTTGGAAGACCCAGTACTTC. J is TRBJ2-5 and V is TRBV6-5, with 9 bases fitting TRBD1. The CDR3 has 19 amino acids. Germline CDR1 reads MNHEY; CDR2 reads SVGAGI. The junction had 21 bases not matched to a gene; V was cut back by 4 bases and J by 6 bases.

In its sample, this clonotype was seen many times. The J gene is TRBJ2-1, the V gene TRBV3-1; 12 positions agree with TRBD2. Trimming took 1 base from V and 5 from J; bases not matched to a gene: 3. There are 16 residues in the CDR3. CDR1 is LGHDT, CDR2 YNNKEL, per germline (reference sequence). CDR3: CASSQGLAGDNNEQFF. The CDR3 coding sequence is TGTGCCAGCAGCCAAGGACTAGCGGGGGATAACAATGAGCAGTTCTTC.

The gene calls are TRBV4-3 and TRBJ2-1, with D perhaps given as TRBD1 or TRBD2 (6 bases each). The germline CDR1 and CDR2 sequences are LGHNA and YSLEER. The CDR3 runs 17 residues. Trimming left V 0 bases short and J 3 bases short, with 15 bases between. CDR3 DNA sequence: TGCGCCAGCAGCCAAGAACGGTCGGGGGCCGTCTACAATGAGCAGTTCTTC. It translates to CASSQERSGAVYNEQFF.